This T cell receptor beta chain was sequenced in a study of PD-1 blockade in classical Hodgkin lymphoma. V was pared by 0 bases and J by 2 bases, with 11 bases between. The CDR3 covers 15 residues. Germline loops: CDR1 MNHEY, CDR2 SMNVEV (reference sequence). Sequenced by immunoSEQ multiplex PCR; TCRdb stores in-frame clones only, minus some. The repertoire holds 70,000 or so clones, roughly 93% seen once, with roughly 2.6% in the top ten. This clone came up once. What it recognizes is unknown. Time point meaning: newly diagnosed, previously untreated cHL patient sample. Researchers used newly diagnosed, untreated classical Hodgkin lymphoma PBMCs for comparison. Findings and limits, study-wide: Relapsed/refractory patients reportedly had lower baseline diversity than newly diagnosed patients. What drove the repertoire differences, possibly disease activity or prior therapy, has not been defined.

This clonotype originated in a human donor with classical Hodgkin lymphoma. The sample consisted of peripheral blood mononuclear cells (PBMCs). J is TRBJ2-7 and V is TRBV27, with D perhaps matching TRBD2 (6 bases). The CDR3, as DNA: TGTGCCAGCAGTTTATCGTGGGACTTAGCCTACGAGCAGTACTTC. This codes for CASSLSWDLAYEQYF.